This T cell receptor beta chain is drawn from a study of control samples from healthy donors and cancer patients. CDR3 size: 15 residues. Per the germline V gene, CDR1 is MNHEY and CDR2 is SVGAGI. The junction had 7 bases not matched to a gene; V was cut back by 5 bases and J by 2 bases. This table comes from immunoSEQ multiplex PCR, and its TCRdb copy is limited to in-frame clones, with some not included. This table holds around 100,000 clones, about 90% found once. The TCR was taken from a woman aged 50 to 65 in good health. V gene TRBV6-5 combines with J gene TRBJ1-2; 8 bases map to TRBD1. Sample: blood. CDR3 protein: CASSHTGGANYGYTF. Here the CDR3 DNA reads TGTGCCAGCAGTCATACAGGGGGAGCAAACTATGGCTACACCTTC.